This T cell receptor (beta chain) was identified in a study of cytomegalovirus exposure and HLA in healthy donors. Across the study: Drawn from HLA-typed donors, 80 million to 95 million unique TCRs were held in an early data release.

Study conclusions and caveats: An analysis was carried out at a later point. It showed that HLA-associated TCR beta chains were more clonally expanded than equally common non-associated chains. The number of N-insertions in an Asian-associated ancestry cluster was reportedly below the approximately 680-donor mean in a later analysis. HLA allele associations emerged for under 20,000 TCR beta sequences in a later analysis, at 0.05 false discovery rate.

60 Vbeta and 13 Jbeta primers were used in PCR. Only in-frame clones appear in the TCRdb table, and some are missing; sequencing was by immunoSEQ multiplex PCR. The sample totals about 160,000 clones; its top ten clones hold under 2.5%. A word on this clone: The antigen is unknown.

The CDR3 runs to 15 residues. The trim removed 4 bases at V and 6 bases at J, leaving 10 bases unmatched. In germline, CDR1 is SGHNT, CDR2 YENEEA. The receptor was isolated from a man aged 25 to 45 in good health and CMV-seronegative. The chain has TRBV11-3 and TRBJ1-2, with 8 bases identical to TRBD1. The specimen sequenced was PBMCs. The CDR3 coding sequence is TGTGCCAGCAGCTACGTGGGACAGGTAACCCATGGCTACACCTTC. This translates into CASSYVGQVTHGYTF.